This T cell receptor beta chain was observed in a study of T cells in localized non-small cell lung cancer. A word on this clone: Its antigen is undetermined.

Findings and caveats of the study: The study linked higher blood T cell density to longer overall survival. Sequence data derive from only one tumor region, so heterogeneity remains possible. Adjacent lung exhibited a median of approximately 50 among the 100 most abundant tumor clones. Peak T cell clonality was found in uninvolved adjacent lung, exceeding tumor.

This CDR3 is built from 17 residues. V lost 5 bases and J 0 bases, leaving 14 bases between the germline ends. Germline V gives CDR1 MNHEY, CDR2 SMNVEV (reference sequence). The data were produced by immunoSEQ multiplex PCR, yet TCRdb's version contains in-frame clones alone and is incomplete. The sample has around 36,000 clones, approximately 81% seen once. The source was peripheral blood mononuclear cells, collected before any cancer treatment. The sequence derives from a male donor older than 55 with stage II lung adenocarcinoma. The chain carries TRBV27 and TRBJ2-6; D is perhaps TRBD1 (5 bases). The CDR3 bases are TGTGCCAGCAGTGCCCTTCAGGGCAGCTCTGGGGCCAACGTCCTGACTTTC. Its protein product is CASSALQGSSGANVLTF.